This T cell receptor (beta chain) was retrieved from a study of blood T cell repertoires in COVID-19 (dated by TCRdb to 2020 to 2022). About the investigation overall: The collaborator samples originated in the United States, Italy and Spain and spanned the acute and convalescent phases of COVID-19. Deeply sampled blood TCRbeta repertoires from subjects exposed to, actively infected with, or recovered from COVID-19 were included in the dataset. The prospective study material was composed of cDNA or gDNA derived from T cells, B-cell-depleted T cells, or PBMCs. Sample metadata almost always included a de-identified subject ID, COVID-19 status, age in years and sex. The samples were drawn from the first 160 participants of the ongoing ImmuneRACE study and from 1,254 subjects provided by 6 global collaborators. The repertoires were released in a freely available public database meant as a resource for research on the immune response to SARS-CoV-2. HLA class I and class II types, where available, came from metadata supplied by the sample provider rather than from assay-based typing.

The paper as a whole reports these results and caveats: The quantity of clinical and demographic metadata differed by source and by participant and was supplied without curation.

With regard to this clone: Its antigen remains unidentified. Per-nucleotide qualities are absent, and no much larger clonotype sits a single base away.

The germline V gene provides CDR1 SGHRS and CDR2 YFSETQ. The CDR3 sequence holds 15 residues, the cysteine and phenylalanine included. Just CDR3 DNA is preserved here, 45 bases in frame from base 1. V is trimmed back by 5 bases and J by 10 bases, and the junction contains 12 bases that no gene match accounts for. Whole blood was collected in K2EDTA tubes by collaborating institutions according to the institutions' own protocols. For TCRbeta analysis, collaborators shipped samples in one of three forms: frozen whole blood, isolated PBMCs, or DNA extracted from either of those sample types. TCRbeta CDR3 regions were amplified from genomic DNA using the immunoSEQ Assay, a bias-controlled multiplex PCR. Per the source publication's procedure: The number of nucleated cells in each sample was estimated by amplification of reference gene primers within the assay. To quantify the absolute abundance of each unique TCRbeta CDR3 rearrangement, sequence reads were collapsed and filtered. For each sample, productive Simpson clonality was calculated as the square root of Simpson's diversity index across productive rearrangements. Here the immuneACCESS table is served through TCRdb, limited to in-frame sequences with V and J called. Missing clones are a known gap in these copies; in checked studies unresolved V genes cover under half, and the rest lacks a known reason. V and J calls and clone size are copied from that table; D and trimming were computed from the DNA. Here the sample has approximately 28,000 clones; around 79% occur a single time. Less than 15% of the sample goes to the ten largest clones.

The sequence links TRBV5-1 to TRBJ1-6; the central 7 bases match TRBD1. The specimen sequenced was peripheral blood. The origin of this receptor is a man older than 75 with active or convalescent COVID-19. The CDR3 sequence is CASRRDGTGDSPLHF. The nucleotides read TGCGCCAGCAGAAGGGACGGCACAGGGGACTCACCCCTCCACTTT.